This note documents a single T cell receptor beta chain sequence. This entry belongs to a study of blood T cells in healthy people across ages. The CDR3 runs to 15 residues. The V gene's germline CDR1 is SQVTM and CDR2 ANQGSEA. Trimming left V 4 bases short and J 5 bases short, with 18 bases between. It was with a sample-barcoded 5' primer and a J-beta primer mix that a second PCR of about 6 to 11 cycles was run. Using its own MiXCR run on the 5' RACE reads, TCRdb lists one record per CDR3 protein. The table has about 1.4 million distinct CDR3 sequences, around 59% seen once; the top ten hold over 6.5%.

The source of this sequence is a man between 18 and 29 years old in good health. The V and J genes are TRBV29-1 and TRBJ2-1; D is unresolved. The sample taken for sequencing was blood. The CDR3 sequence is CSVGPASSINNEQFF. The CDR3 DNA sequence: TGCAGCGTTGGACCAGCTTCCTCCATCAACAATGAGCAGTTCTTC.